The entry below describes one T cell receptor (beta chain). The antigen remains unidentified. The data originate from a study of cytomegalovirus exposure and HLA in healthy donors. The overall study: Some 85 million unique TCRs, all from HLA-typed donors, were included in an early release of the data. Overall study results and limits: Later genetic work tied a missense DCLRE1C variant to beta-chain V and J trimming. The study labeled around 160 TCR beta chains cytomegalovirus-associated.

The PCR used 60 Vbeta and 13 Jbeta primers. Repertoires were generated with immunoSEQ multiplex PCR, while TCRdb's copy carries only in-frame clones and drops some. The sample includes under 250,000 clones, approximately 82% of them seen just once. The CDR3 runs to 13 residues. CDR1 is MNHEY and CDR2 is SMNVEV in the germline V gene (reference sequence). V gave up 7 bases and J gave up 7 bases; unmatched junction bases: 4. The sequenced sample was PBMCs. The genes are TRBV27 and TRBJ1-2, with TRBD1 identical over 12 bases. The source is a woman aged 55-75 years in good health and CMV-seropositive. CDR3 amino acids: CASTGTGGGGYTF. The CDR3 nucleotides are TGTGCCAGCACCGGGACAGGGGGCGGTGGCTACACCTTC.